This T cell receptor beta chain was recorded in a study of T-cell memory formation after mild COVID-19. General study findings and limits: The pre-infection memory compartment contained some responding clones, suggesting cross-reactive memory joined. Day 15 to 85 contractors were CD4/CD8 balanced; later expanders leaned CD4+. Mostly located in CM and EM were contracting CD4+ clones, with contracting CD8+ clones located in EMRA.

This clonotype was detected only a few times. As yet, its antigen is unknown. TCRdb ran MiXCR on the 5' RACE reads and lists one entry per CDR3 protein. This sample has approximately 260,000 distinct CDR3 sequences; about a sixth occur once, and the top ten carry 22%. The specimen was PBMCs or a T cell subset sorted from them (not recorded which). The clonotype originates from a man in his late teens or twenties who had mild COVID-19 (a few samples of this study predate the infection). Cell type and time point are not known.

This chain's CDR3 is CASSGGGGPDTQYF. The CDR3 coding sequence is TGCGCCAGCAGCGGCGGCGGGGGGCCCGACACGCAGTATTTT. The rearrangement joins TRBV5-1 to TRBJ2-3; 8 nucleotides match TRBD2. CDR3 length: 14 residues. Per germline, CDR1 SGHRS and CDR2 YFSETQ. Trimming removed 4 bases from V and 9 bases from J; junction bases left unmatched: 10.